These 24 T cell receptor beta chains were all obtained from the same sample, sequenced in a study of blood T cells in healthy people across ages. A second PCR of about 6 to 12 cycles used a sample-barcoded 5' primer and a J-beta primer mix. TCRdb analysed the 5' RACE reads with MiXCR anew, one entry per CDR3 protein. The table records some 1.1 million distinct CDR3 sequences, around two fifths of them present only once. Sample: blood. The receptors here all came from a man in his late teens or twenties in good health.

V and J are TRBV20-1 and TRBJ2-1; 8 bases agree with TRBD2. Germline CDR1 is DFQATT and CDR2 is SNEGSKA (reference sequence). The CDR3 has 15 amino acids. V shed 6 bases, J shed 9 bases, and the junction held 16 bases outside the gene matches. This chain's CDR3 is CSAMDGREGGFEQFF. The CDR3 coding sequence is TGCAGTGCCATGGACGGACGGGAGGGTGGATTTGAGCAGTTCTTC.

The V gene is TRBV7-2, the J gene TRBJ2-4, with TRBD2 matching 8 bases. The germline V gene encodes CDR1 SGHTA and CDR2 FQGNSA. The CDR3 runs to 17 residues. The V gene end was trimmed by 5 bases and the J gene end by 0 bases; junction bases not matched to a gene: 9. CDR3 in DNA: TGTGCCAGCAGCCCCCTCGCGGGGGGACTAGCCAAAAACATTCAGTACTTC. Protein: CASSPLAGGLAKNIQYF.

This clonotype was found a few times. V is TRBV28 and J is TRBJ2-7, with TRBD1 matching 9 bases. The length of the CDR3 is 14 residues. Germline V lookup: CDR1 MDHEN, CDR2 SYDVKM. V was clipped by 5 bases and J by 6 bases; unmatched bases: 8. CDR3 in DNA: TGTGCCAGCAGTCAAGGGACAGGGAGCGCCGAGCAGTACTTC. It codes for CASSQGTGSAEQYF.

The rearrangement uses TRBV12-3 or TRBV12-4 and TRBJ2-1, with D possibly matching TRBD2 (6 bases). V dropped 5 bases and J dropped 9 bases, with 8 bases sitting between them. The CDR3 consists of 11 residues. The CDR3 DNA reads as TGTGCCAGCAGTCCTAGCGTTGAGCAGTTCTTC. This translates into CASSPSVEQFF.

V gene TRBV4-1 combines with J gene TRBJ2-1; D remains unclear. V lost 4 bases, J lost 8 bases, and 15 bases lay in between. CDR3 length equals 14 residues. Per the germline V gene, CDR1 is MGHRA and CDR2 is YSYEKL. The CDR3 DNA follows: TGCGCCAGCAGCCCAGGACGGCGTGGAGATGAGCAGTTCTTC. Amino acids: CASSPGRRGDEQFF.

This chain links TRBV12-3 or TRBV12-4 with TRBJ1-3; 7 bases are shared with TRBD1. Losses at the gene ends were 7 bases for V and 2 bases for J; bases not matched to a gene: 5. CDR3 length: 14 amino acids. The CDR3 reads CASTLTGTGNTIYF. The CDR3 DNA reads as TGTGCCAGCACCCTGACAGGGACTGGAAACACCATATATTTT.

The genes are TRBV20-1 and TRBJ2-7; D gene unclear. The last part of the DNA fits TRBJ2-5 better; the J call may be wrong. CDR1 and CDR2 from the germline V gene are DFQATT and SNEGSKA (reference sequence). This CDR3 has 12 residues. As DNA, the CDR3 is TGCAGTGCTAGAGCGATGGGGGAGACCCAGTACTTC. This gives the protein CSARAMGETQYF.

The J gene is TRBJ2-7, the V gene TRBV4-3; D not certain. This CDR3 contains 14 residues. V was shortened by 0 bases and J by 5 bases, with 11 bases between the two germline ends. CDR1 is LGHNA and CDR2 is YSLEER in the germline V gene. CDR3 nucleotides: TGCGCCAGCAGCCAAGACAGTACCTCAGACGAGCAGTACTTC. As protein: CASSQDSTSDEQYF.

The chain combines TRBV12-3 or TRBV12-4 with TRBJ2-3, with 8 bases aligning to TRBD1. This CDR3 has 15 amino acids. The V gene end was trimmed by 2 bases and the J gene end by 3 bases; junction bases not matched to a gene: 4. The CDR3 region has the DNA TGTGCCAGCAGTTTAAAACAGGGGGGAACAGATACGCAGTATTTT. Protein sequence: CASSLKQGGTDTQYF.

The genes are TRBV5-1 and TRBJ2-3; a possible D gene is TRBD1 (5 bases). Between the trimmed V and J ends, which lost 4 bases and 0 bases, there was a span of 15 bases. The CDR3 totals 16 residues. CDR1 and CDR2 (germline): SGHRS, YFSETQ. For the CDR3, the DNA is TGCGCCAGCAGCCCTGGGGTGGCAGGGAGCACAGATACGCAGTATTTT. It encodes CASSPGVAGSTDTQYF.

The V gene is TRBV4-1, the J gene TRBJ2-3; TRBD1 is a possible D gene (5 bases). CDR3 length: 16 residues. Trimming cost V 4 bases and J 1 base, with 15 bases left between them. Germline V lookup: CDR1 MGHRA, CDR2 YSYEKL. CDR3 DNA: TGCGCCAGCAGCCCCCAGGGTCTAGTCGGCACAGATACGCAGTATTTT. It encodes CASSPQGLVGTDTQYF.

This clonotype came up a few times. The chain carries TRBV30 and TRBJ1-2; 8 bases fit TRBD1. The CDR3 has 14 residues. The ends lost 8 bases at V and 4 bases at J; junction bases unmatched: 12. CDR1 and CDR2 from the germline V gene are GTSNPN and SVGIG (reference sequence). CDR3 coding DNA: TGTGCCAGGGGGCAAAGGGACAGGCTCTATGGCTACACCTTC. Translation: CARGQRDRLYGYTF.

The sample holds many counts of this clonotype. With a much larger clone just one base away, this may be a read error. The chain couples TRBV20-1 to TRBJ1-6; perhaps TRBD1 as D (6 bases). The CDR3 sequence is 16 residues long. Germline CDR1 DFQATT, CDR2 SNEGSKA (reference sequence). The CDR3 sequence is CSAVGGGGAYNSPPHF. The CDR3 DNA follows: TGCAGTGCTGTAGGGGGGGGCGGCGCCTATAATTCACCCCCCCACTTT.

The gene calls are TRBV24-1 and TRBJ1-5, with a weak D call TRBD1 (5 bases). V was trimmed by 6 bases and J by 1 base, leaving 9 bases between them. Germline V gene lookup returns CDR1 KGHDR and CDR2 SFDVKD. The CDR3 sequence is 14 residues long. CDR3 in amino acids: CATSPRDSNQPQHF. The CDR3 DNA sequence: TGTGCCACCAGTCCCCGGGACAGCAATCAGCCCCAGCATTTT.

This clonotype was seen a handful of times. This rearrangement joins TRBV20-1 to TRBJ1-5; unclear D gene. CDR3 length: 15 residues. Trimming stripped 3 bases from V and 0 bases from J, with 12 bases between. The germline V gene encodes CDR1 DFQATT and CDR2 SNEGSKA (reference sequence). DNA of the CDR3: TGCAGTGCTAGTACCTCCCTTGATAGCAATCAGCCCCAGCATTTT. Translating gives CSASTSLDSNQPQHF.

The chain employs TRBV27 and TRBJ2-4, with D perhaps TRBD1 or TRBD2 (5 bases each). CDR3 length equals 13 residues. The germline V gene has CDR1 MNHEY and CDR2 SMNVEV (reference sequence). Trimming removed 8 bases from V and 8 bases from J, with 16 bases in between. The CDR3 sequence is CASGLRGRDIQYF. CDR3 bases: TGTGCCAGCGGCTTAAGGGGACGGGACATTCAGTACTTC.

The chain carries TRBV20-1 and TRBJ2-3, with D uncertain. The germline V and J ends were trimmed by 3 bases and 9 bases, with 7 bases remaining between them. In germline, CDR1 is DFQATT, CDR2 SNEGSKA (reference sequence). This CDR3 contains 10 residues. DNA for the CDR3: TGCAGTGCTAGGACGGCCACGCAGTATTTT. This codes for CSARTATQYF.

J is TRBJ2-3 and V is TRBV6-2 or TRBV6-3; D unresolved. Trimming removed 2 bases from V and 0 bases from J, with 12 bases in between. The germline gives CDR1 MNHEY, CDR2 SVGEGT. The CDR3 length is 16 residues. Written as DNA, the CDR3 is TGTGCCAGCAGTTACGTCTCAGAGATTAGCACAGATACGCAGTATTTT. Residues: CASSYVSEISTDTQYF.

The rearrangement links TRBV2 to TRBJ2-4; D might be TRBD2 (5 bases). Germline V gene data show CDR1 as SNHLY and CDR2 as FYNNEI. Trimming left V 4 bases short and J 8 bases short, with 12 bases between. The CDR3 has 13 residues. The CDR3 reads CASSAGIIDIQYF. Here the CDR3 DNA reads TGTGCCAGCAGTGCCGGGATTATCGACATTCAGTACTTC.

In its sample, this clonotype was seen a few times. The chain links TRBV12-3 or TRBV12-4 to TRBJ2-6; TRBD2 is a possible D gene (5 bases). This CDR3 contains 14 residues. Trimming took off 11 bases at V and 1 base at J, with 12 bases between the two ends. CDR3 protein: CAGSGSSGANVLTF. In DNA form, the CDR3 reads TGTGCCGGCTCGGGGAGTTCTGGGGCCAACGTCCTGACTTTC.

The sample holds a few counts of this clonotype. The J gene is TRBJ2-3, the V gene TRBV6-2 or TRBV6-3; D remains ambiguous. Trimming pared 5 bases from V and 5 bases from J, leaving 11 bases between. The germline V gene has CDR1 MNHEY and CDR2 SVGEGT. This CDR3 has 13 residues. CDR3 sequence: CASSPIREDTQYF. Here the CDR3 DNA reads TGTGCCAGCAGTCCTATTAGGGAAGATACGCAGTATTTT.

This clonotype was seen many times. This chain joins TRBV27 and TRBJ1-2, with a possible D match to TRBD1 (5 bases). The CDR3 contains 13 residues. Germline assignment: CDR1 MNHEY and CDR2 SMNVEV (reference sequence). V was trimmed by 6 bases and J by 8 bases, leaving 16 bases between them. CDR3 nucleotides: TGTGCCAGCAGCACGGACACAGCCAAGGGCTACACCTTC. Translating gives CASSTDTAKGYTF.

This CDR3 reads CASSLTTSEAFF. In DNA form, the CDR3 reads TGTGCCAGCAGTTTAACGACTAGTGAAGCTTTCTTT. The chain uses TRBV12-3 or TRBV12-4 and TRBJ1-1; D is uncertain. V lost 2 bases and J lost 7, with 8 bases in between. The CDR3 covers 12 residues.

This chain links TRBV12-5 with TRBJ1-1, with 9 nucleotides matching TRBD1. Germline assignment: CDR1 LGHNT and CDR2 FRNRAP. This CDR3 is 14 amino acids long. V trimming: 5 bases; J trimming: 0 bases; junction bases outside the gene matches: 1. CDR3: CASGDRGMNTEAFF. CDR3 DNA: TGTGCTAGTGGTGACAGGGGGATGAACACTGAAGCTTTCTTT. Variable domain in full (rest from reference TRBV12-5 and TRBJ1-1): DARVTQTPRHKVTEMGQEVTMRCQPILGHNTVFWYRQTMMQGLELLAYFRNRAPLDDSGMPKDRFSAEMPDATLATLKIQPSEPRDSAVYFCASGDRGMNTEAFFGQGTRLTVV.